The source of this T cell receptor (beta chain) is a study of blood T cell repertoires in COVID-19. At the level of the study: The United States, Italy and Spain supplied acute and convalescent COVID-19 samples.

In the original processing: Nucleated cell number was recorded as an estimate derived from reference gene primer amplification. Sequencing was performed with immunoSEQ multiplex PCR; in TCRdb, only in-frame clones are kept and a portion is missing. The V and J calls and the clone size are those of that table, but D and trimming were determined from the DNA. The data contain some 68,000 clones, approximately 92% of them seen just once; the ten biggest clones take up 7% to 10%. The receptor comes from a man aged 45-65 years with active COVID-19. Sequenced sample: peripheral blood.

The CDR3 sequence: CASSQDRGDNYGYTF. CDR3 bases: TGTGCCAGCAGCCAAGACAGGGGTGATAACTATGGCTACACCTTC. The chain links TRBV14 to TRBJ1-2, with TRBD1 as a possible D gene (6 bases). The V end was cut by 0 bases, the J end by 1 base, with 9 bases between. The CDR3 has 15 amino acids. The germline CDR1 and CDR2 sequences are SGHDN and FVKESK.